The entry below describes one T cell receptor (beta chain). The CDR3 extends over 15 amino acids. Trimming left V 4 bases short and J 6 bases short, with 17 bases between. CDR1 is SGHDT and CDR2 is YYEEEE in the germline V gene. Each subset's genomic DNA was shared equally among a number of immunoSEQ plates. Some clones are missing from TCRdb's copy, which holds only in-frame ones; the method was immunoSEQ multiplex PCR. The data contain millions of clones, 85% to 95% of them singletons. This sample was taken from a study of shared clonotypes between healthy human individuals. A CD45RA+ naive subset and a CD45RA-negative memory subset were split from CD4+ cells.

V and J are TRBV5-6 and TRBJ1-5, with D hard to call. The sample taken for sequencing was naive CD4+ T cells sorted from blood. This sample's subset: CD45RA+ positively selected. The TCR originated in a man between 18 and 35 years old in good health. CDR3 DNA sequence: TGTGCCAGCAGCCACCTCATGAGCTCAGGTCAGCCCCAGCATTTT. It encodes CASSHLMSSGQPQHF.